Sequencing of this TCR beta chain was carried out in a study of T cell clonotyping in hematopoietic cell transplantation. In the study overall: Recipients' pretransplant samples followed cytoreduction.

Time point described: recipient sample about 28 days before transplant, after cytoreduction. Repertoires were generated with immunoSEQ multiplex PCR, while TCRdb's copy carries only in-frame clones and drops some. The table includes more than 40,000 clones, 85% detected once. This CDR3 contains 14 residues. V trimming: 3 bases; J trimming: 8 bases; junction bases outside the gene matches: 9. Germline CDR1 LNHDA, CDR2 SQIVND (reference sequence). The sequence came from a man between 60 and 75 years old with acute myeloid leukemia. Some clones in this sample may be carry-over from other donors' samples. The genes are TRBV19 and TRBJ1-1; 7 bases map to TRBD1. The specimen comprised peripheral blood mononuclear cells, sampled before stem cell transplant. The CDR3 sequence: CASSIGTDDKEAFF. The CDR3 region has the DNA TGTGCCAGTAGTATTGGGACAGACGACAAAGAAGCTTTCTTT.